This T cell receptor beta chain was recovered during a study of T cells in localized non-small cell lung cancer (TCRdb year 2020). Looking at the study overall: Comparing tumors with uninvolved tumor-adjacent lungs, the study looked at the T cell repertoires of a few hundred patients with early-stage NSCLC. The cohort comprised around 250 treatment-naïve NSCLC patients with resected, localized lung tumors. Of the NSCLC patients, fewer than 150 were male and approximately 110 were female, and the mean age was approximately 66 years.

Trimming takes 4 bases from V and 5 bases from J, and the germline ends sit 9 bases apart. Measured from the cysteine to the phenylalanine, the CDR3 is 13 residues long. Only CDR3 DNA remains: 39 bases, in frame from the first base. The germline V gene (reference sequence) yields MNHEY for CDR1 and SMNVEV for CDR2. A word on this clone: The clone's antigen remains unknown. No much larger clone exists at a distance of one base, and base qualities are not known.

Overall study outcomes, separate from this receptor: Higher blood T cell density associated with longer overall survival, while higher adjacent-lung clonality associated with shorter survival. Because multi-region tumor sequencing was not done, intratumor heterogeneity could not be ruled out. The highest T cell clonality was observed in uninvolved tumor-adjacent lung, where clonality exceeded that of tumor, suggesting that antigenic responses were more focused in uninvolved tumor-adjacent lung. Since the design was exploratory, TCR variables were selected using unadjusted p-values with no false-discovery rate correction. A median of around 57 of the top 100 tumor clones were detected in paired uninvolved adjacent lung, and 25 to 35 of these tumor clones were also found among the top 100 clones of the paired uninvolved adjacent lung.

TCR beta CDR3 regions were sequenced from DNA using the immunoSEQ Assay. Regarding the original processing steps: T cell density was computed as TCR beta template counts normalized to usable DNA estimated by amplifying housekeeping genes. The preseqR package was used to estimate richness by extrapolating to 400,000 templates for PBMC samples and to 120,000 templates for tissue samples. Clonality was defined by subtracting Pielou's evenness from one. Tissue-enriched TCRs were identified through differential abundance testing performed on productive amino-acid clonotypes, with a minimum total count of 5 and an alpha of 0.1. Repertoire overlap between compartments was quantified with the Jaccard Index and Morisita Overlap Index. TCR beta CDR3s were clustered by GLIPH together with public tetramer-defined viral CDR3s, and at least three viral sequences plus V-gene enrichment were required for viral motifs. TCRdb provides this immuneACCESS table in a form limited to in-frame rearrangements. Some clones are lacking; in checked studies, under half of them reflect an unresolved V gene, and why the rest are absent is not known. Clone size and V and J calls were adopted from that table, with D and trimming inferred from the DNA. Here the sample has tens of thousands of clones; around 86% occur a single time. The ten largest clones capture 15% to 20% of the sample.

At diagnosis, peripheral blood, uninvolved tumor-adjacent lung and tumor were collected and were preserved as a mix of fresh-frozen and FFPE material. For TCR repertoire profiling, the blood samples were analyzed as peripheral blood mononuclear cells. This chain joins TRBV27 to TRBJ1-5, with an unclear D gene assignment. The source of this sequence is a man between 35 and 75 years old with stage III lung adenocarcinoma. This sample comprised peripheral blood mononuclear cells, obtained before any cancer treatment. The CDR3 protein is CASSSTPYQPQHF. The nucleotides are TGTGCCAGCAGTTCCACCCCTTATCAGCCCCAGCATTTT.